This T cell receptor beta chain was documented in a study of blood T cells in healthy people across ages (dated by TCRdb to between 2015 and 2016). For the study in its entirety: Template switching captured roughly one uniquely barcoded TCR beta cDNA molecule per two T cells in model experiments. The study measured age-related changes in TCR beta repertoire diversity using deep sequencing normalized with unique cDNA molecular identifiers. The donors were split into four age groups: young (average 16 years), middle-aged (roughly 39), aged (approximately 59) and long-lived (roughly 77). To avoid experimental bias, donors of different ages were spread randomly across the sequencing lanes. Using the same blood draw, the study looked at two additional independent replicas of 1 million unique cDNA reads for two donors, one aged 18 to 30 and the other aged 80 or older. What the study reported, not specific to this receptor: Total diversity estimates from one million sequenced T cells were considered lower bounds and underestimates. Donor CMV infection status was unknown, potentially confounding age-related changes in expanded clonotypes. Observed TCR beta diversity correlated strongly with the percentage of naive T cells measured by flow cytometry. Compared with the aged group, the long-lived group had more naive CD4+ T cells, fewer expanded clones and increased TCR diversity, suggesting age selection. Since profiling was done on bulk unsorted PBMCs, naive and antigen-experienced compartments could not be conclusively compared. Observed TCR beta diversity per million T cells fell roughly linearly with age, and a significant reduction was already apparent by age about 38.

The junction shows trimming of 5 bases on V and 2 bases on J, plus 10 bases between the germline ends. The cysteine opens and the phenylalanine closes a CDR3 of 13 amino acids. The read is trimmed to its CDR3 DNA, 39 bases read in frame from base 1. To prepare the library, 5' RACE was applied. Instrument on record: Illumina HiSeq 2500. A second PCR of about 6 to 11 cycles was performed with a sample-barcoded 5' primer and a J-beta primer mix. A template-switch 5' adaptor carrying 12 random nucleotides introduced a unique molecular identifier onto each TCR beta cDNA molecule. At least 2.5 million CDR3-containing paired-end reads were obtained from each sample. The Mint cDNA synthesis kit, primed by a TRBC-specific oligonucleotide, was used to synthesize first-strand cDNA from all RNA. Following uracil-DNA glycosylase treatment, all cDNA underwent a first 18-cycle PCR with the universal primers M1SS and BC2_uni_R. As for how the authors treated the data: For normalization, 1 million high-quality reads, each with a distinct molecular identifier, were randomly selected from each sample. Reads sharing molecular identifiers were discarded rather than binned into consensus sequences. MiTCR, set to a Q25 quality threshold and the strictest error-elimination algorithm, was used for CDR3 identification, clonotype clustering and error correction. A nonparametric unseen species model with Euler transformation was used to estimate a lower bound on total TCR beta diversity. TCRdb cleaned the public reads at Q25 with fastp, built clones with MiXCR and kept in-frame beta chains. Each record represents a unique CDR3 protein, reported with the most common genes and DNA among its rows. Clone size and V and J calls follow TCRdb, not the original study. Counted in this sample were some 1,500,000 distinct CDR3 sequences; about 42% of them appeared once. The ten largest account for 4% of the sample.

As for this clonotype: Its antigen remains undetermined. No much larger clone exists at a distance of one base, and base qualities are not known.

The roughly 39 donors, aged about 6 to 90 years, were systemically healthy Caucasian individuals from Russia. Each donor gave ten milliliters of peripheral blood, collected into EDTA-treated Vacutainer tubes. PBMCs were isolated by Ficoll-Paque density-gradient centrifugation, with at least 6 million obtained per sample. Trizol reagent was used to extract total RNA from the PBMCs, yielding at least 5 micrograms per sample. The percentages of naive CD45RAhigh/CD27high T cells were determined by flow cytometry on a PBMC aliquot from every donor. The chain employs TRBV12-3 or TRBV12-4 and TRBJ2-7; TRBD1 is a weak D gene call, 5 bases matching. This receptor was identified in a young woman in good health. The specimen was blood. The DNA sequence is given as TGTGCCAGCAGTCCCATGACAGCCTACGAGCAGTACTTC. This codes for CASSPMTAYEQYF.